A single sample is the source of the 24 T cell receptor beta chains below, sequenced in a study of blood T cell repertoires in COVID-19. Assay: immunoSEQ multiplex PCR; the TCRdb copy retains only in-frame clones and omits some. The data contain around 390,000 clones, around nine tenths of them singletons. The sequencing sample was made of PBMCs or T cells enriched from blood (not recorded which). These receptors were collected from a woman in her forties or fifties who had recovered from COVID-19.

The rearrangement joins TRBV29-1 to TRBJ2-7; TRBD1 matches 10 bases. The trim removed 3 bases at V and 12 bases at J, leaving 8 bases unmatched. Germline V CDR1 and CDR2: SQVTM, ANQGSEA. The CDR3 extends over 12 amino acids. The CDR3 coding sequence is TGCAGCGTTGAGAAGGGACAGGGGTCGCGGTACTTC. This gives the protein CSVEKGQGSRYF.

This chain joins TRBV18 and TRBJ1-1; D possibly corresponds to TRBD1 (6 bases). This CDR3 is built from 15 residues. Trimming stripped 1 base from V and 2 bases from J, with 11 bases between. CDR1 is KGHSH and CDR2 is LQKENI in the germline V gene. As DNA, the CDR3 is TGTGCCAGCTCACCACAGGGGGACCCTAACACTGAAGCTTTCTTT. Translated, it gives CASSPQGDPNTEAFF.

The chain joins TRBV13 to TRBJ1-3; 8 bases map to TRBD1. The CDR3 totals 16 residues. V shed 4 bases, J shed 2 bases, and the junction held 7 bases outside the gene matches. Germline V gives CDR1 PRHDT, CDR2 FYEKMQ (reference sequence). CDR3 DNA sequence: TGTGCCAGCAGCTACCGAACAGGGGGGGCTGGAAACACCATATATTTT. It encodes CASSYRTGGAGNTIYF.

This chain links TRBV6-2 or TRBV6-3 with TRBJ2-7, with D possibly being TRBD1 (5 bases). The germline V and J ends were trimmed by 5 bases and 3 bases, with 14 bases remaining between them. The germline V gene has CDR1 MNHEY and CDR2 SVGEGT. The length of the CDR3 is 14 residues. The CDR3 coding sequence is TGTGCCAGCAGTACCCGTCAGGGTAACTACGAGCAGTACTTC. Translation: CASSTRQGNYEQYF.

CDR3 sequence reads: CASSSGTGATEAFF. The CDR3 DNA follows: TGTGCCAGCAGCTCCGGGACAGGGGCCACTGAAGCTTTCTTT. The gene calls are TRBV11-3 and TRBJ1-1, with 10 positions matching TRBD1. Germline V gene lookup returns CDR1 SGHNT and CDR2 YENEEA. CDR3 length: 14 residues. V lost 4 bases, J lost 4 bases, and 3 bases stayed unmatched.

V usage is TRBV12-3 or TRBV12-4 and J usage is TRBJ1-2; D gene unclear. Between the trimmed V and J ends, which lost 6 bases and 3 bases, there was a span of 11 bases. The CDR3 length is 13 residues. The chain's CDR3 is CASSLPPYYGYTF. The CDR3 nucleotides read TGTGCCAGCAGCCTCCCCCCCTACTATGGCTACACCTTC.

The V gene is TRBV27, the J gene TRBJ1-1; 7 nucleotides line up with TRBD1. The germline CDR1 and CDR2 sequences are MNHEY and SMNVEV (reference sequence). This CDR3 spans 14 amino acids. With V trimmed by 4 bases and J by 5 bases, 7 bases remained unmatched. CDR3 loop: CASSSSTGRTEAFF. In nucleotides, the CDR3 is TGTGCCAGCAGTTCCTCGACAGGGAGGACTGAAGCTTTCTTT.

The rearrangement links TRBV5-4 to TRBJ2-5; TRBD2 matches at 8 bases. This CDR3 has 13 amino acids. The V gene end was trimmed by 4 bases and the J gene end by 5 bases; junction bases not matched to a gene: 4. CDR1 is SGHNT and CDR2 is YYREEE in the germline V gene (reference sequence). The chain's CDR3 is CASSLGGVETQYF. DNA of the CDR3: TGTGCCAGCAGCCTCGGGGGGGTCGAGACCCAGTACTTC.

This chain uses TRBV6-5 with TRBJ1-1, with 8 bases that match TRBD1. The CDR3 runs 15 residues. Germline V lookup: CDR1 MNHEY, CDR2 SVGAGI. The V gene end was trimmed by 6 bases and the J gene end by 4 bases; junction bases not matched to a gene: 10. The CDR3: CASSLQGAVGTEAFF. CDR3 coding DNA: TGTGCCAGCAGCCTTCAGGGGGCGGTTGGCACTGAAGCTTTCTTT.

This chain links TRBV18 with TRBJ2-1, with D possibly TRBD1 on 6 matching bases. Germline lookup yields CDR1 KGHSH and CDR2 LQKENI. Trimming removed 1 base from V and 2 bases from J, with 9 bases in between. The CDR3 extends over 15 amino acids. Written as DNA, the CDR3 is TGTGCCAGCTCACCACGGGACAAGGCCTACAATGAGCAGTTCTTC. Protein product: CASSPRDKAYNEQFF.

The CDR3 DNA is TGTGCCAGCACAGGGGACTATGGCTACACCTTC. The encoded protein is CASTGDYGYTF. V and J are TRBV28 and TRBJ1-2, with a possible D match to TRBD1 (6 bases). The V end lost 7 bases, the J end lost 3 bases, and 6 bases lay between the germline ends. The CDR3 totals 11 residues. From germline, CDR1 is MDHEN and CDR2 SYDVKM.

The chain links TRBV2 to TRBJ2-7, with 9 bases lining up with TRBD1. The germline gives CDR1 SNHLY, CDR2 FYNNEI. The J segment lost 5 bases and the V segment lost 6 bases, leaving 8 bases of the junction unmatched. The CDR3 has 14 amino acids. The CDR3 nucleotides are TGTGCCAGCAGATCCGGGACAGGGATTCACGAGCAGTACTTC. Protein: CASRSGTGIHEQYF.

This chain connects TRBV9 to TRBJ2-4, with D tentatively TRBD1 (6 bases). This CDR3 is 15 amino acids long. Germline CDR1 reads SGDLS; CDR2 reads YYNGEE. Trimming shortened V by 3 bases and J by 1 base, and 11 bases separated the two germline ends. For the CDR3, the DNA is TGTGCCAGCAGCGACAGGGATTCGGCCAAAAACATTCAGTACTTC. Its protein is CASSDRDSAKNIQYF.

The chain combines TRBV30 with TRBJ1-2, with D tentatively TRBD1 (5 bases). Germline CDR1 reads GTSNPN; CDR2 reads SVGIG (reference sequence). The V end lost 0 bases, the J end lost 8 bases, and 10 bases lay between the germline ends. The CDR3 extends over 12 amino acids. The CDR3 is CAWSVHTGGYTF. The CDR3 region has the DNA TGTGCCTGGAGTGTACATACAGGAGGCTACACCTTC. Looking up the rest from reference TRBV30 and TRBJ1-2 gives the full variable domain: SQTIHQWPATLVQPVGSPLSLECTVEGTSNPNLYWYRQAAGRGLQLLFYSVGIGQISSEVPQNLSASRPQDRQFILSSKKLLLSDSGFYLCAWSVHTGGYTFGSGTRLTVV.

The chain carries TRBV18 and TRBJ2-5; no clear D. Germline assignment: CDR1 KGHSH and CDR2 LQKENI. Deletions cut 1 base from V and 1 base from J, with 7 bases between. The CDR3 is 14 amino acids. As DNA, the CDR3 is TGTGCCAGCTCACCACAGCCGGGCCAAGAGACCCAGTACTTC. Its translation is CASSPQPGQETQYF.

CDR3 sequence (DNA): TGCGCCAGCAGCTTTAACGAGCCCTACGAGCAGTACTTC. It codes for CASSFNEPYEQYF. J is TRBJ2-7 and V is TRBV5-1; D is unresolved. Germline V CDR1 and CDR2: SGHRS, YFSETQ. V lost 2 bases and J lost 2, with 8 bases in between. There are 13 residues in the CDR3.

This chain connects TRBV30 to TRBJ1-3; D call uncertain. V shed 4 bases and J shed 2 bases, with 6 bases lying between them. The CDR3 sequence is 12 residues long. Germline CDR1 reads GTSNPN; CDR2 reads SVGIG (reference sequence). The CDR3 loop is CAWKIAGNTIYF. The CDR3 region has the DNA TGTGCCTGGAAGATAGCTGGAAACACCATATATTTT. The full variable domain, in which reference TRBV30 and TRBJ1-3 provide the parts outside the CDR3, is SQTIHQWPATLVQPVGSPLSLECTVEGTSNPNLYWYRQAAGRGLQLLFYSVGIGQISSEVPQNLSASRPQDRQFILSSKKLLLSDSGFYLCAWKIAGNTIYFGEGSWLTVV.

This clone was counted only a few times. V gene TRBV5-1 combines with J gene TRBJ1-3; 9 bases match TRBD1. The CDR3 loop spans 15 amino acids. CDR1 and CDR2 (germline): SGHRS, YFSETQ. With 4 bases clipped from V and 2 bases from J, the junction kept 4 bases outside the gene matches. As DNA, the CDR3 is TGCGCCAGCAGCCCACGGACAGGGGCTGGAAACACCATATATTTT. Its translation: CASSPRTGAGNTIYF.

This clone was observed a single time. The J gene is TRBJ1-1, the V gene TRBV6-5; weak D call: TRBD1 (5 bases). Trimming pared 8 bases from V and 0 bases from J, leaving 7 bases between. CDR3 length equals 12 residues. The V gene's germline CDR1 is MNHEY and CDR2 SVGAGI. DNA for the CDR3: TGTGCCAGCCAGGGATTGAACACTGAAGCTTTCTTT. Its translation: CASQGLNTEAFF.

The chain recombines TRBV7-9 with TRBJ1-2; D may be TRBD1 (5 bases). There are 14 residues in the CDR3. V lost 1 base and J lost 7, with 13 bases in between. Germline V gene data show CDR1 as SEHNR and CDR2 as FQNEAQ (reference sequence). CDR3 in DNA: TGTGCCAGCAGCTTAGGAGTACAGGCTGGTGGCTACACCTTC. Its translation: CASSLGVQAGGYTF.

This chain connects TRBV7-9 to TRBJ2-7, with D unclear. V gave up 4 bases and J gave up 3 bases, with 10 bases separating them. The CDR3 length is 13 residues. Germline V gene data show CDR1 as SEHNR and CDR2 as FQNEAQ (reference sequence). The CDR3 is CASSSEQNYEQYF. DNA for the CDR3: TGTGCCAGCAGCTCTGAACAGAACTACGAGCAGTACTTC.

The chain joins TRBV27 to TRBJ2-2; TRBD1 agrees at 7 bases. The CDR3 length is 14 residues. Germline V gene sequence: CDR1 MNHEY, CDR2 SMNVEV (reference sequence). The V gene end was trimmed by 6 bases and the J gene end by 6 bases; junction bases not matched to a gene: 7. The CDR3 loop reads CASRPGQPPGELFF. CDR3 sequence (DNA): TGTGCCAGCAGGCCGGGACAGCCGCCCGGGGAGCTGTTTTTT.

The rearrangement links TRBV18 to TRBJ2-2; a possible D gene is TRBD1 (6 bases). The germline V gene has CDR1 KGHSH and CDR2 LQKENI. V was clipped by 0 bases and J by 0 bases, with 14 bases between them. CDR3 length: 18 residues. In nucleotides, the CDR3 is TGTGCCAGCTCACCACCCATCGGGCAGGGGACGAACACCGGGGAGCTGTTTTTT. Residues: CASSPPIGQGTNTGELFF.

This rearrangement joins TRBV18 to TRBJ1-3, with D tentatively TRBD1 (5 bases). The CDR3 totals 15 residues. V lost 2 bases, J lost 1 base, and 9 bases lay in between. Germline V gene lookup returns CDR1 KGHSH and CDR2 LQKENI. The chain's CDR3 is CASSPGDFSGNTIYF. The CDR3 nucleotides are TGTGCCAGCTCACCAGGGGACTTTTCTGGAAACACCATATATTTT.